The present T cell receptor (beta chain) was sequenced within a study of T cells after yellow fever vaccination. Study at large: For low cell numbers, libraries were made with SMART-Seq v4 Ultra Low Input.

TCRdb re-derived calls from the 5' RACE reads in MiXCR, one entry per CDR3 protein. The sample has around 400,000 distinct CDR3 sequences; about 9.9% are singletons. V was clipped by 3 bases and J by 2 bases, with 11 bases between them. This CDR3 region has 14 residues. Germline CDR1 is SGHTA and CDR2 is FQGNSA. Study-level points and caveats: Clonotypes appearing in both CD4 and CD8 compartments existed, and their share was small. The study re-detected most primary-vaccination clones after the booster (approximately 97% CD4, roughly 91% CD8).

This clonotype was found many times. Its antigen is undetermined. The TCR sequence derives from a man aged 18 to 29 who received the YFV17D yellow fever vaccine. The sample consisted of PBMCs, taken on the day of the first yellow fever vaccination. This sequence joins TRBV7-2 and TRBJ2-7; TRBD2 is a possible D gene (7 bases). The CDR3 is CASSFGGLAYEQYF. The CDR3 DNA is TGTGCCAGCAGCTTCGGGGGGCTGGCCTACGAGCAGTACTTC.